This T cell receptor (beta chain) emerged from a study of beta chain features in type 1 diabetes. Cell sorting via CD45RO/CCR7/CD25/CD127/CD95/CD27 was performed to obtain CD4+ naive, central memory, regulatory and stem cell-like memory cells. Overall study results and limits: Shorter TCRB CDR3s, moderately but significantly so, were found in Type 1 diabetes patients in all four CD4+ subsets. VDJ junctions sequenced from type 1 diabetes patients showed fewer insertions and more deletions. Healthy donors had naive, central memory and Treg TCRB repertoires that appeared less similar than those seen among patients.

This CDR3 has 13 amino acids. V gave up 7 bases and J gave up 0 bases, with 10 bases separating them. From germline, CDR1 is SNHLY and CDR2 FYNNEI. Notes on this clone: Its specificity is unknown.

Sequencing targeted expressed TCRB transcripts, as all isolated RNA had been reverse transcribed. Naive, central memory and regulatory T cell samples came to a mean of approximately 3.57 million reads. Sequencing used immunoSEQ multiplex PCR; TCRdb keeps in-frame clones, though not all of them. The sample consists of 95,000 to 150,000 clones, around 17% of them appearing once. The sample was central memory CD4+ T cells from blood. The source of this sequence is a man aged 30 to 39 with type 1 diabetes. This chain links TRBV2 with TRBJ2-7; no clear D gene. The CDR3 DNA reads TGTGCCAGCAACGAGCCGTTCTCCTACGAGCAGTACTTC. Residues: CASNEPFSYEQYF.